The table lists the clone carrying this T cell receptor beta chain with a few counts. The CDR3 loop spans 12 amino acids. V was pared by 6 bases and J by 4 bases, with 12 bases between. The germline V gene encodes CDR1 SQVTM and CDR2 ANQGSEA. One entry per CDR3 protein results from TCRdb running MiXCR on the RT-PCR reads. The sample holds over 130,000 distinct CDR3 sequences, roughly 35% seen once. The source of the sample is a study of patients and donors after allogeneic stem cell transplantation. This chain uses TRBV29-1 with TRBJ1-1, with D uncertain. The TCR was taken from a human donor who was either an allogeneic HSCT recipient or a stem cell or donor lymphocyte infusion donor (not recorded which). It is not recorded whose cells these are; they may come from a transplant donor. The sequencing sample was made of blood, either unsorted or a sorted T cell fraction (not recorded which). CDR3 nucleotides: TGCAGCGTCCGCCAGAGCAGCACTGAAGCTTTCTTT. Its translation is CSVRQSSTEAFF.